The rows below give T cell receptor beta chains drawn from one sample of a study of human T cells and chemical hapten exposure. TCRdb re-called the RACE reads with MiXCR, one entry per CDR3 protein. The data show 180,000 or so distinct CDR3 sequences, with around 13% seen just once and 1.5% to 2% held by the top ten. Specimen: whole blood, collected in connection with sensitization to the hapten diphenylcyclopropenone (DPC). The receptors stem from a woman aged 25-40 years with alopecia areata. Some clones in this sample may be carry-over from other donors' samples. The CDR3 runs from the conserved cysteine through the conserved F or W. The D gene is left open where the match is weak. Some rows mark clone size as missing; the rest say once, few, many or name a class of expanded clone.

d_gene	v_gene	abundance	j_gene	CDR3aa	CDR3nt
NA	TRBV12-3/TRBV12-4	NA	TRBJ2-1	CASSSFLQPYNEQFF	TGTGCCAGCAGTTCCTTTCTCCAACCCTACAATGAGCAGTTCTTC
NA	TRBV20-1	few	TRBJ2-3	CSASDSSSTDTQYF	TGCAGTGCTAGCGACAGCTCTAGCACAGATACGCAGTATTTT
NA	TRBV28	few	TRBJ2-1	CASSLTGATYNEQFF	TGTGCCAGCAGTTTGACCGGGGCGACGTACAATGAGCAGTTCTTC
NA	TRBV4-3	few	TRBJ1-6	CASSQRGTYNSPLHF	TGCGCCAGCAGCCAACGGGGAACCTATAATTCACCCCTCCACTTT
NA	TRBV18	NA	TRBJ2-7	CASSPQGEYEQYF	TGTGCCAGCTCACCACAGGGGGAATACGAGCAGTACTTC
NA	TRBV6-2/TRBV6-3	few	TRBJ2-1	CASSERTYPQDEQFF	TGTGCCAGCAGCGAACGGACTTACCCTCAGGATGAGCAGTTCTTC
NA	TRBV28	many	TRBJ1-2	CASTPVVRAYGYTF	TGTGCCAGCACCCCAGTGGTTCGGGCCTATGGCTACACCTTC
NA	TRBV7-3	few	TRBJ1-6	CASSSPGNSPLHF	TGTGCCAGCAGCTCCCCAGGGAATTCACCCCTCCACTTT
TRBD1	TRBV12-3/TRBV12-4	NA	TRBJ2-1	CASSPRAGGNSEQFF	TGTGCCAGCAGTCCCCGGGCAGGGGGCAATAGTGAGCAGTTCTTC
NA	TRBV12-3/TRBV12-4	few	TRBJ1-1	CASIPGAGGFF	TGTGCCAGCATACCAGGGGCTGGGGGTTTCTTT
TRBD2	TRBV18	many	TRBJ2-1	CASSPVLAGVGEQFF	TGTGCCAGCTCACCAGTACTAGCGGGAGTTGGTGAGCAGTTCTTC
NA	TRBV10-3	NA	TRBJ2-5	CAISDERGETQYF	TGTGCCATCAGTGATGAAAGAGGAGAGACCCAGTACTTC
NA	TRBV12-2	NA	TRBJ2-1	CASRLPGGLAGGLSYNEQFF	TGTGCAAGTCGCTTACCCGGAGGACTAGCGGGGGGGCTCTCCTACAATGAGCAGTTCTTC
NA	TRBV7-9	few	TRBJ2-1	CASSLVGGPPYNEQFF	TGTGCCAGCAGCTTAGTGGGCGGGCCCCCCTACAATGAGCAGTTCTTC
TRBD1	TRBV2	NA	TRBJ2-3	CASSQGQAADTQYF	TGTGCCAGCAGTCAGGGACAGGCGGCAGATACGCAGTATTTT
NA	TRBV5-1	NA	TRBJ1-1	CASSLGRGWNTEAFF	TGCGCCAGCAGCTTGGGCAGGGGATGGAACACTGAAGCTTTCTTT
TRBD2	TRBV28	few	TRBJ2-1	CASSPGGGGRINEQFF	TGTGCCAGCAGCCCGGGGGGTGGCGGGAGGATCAATGAGCAGTTCTTC